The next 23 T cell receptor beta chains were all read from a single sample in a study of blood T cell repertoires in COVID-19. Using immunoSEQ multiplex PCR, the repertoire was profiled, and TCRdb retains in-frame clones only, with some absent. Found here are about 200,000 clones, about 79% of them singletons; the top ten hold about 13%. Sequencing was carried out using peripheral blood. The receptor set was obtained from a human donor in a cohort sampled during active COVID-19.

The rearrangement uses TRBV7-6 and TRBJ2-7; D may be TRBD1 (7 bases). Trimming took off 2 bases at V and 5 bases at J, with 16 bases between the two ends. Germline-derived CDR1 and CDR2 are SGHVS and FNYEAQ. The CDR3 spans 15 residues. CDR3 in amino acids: CASSLNGQGGDEQYF. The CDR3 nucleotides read TGTGCCAGCAGCTTAAACGGGCAGGGGGGCGACGAGCAGTACTTC.

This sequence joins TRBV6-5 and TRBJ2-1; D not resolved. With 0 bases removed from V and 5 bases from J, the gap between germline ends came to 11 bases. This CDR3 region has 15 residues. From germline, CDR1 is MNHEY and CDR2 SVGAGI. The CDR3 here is CASSYSTYGNNEQFF. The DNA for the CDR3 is TGTGCCAGCAGTTACTCGACTTATGGAAACAATGAGCAGTTCTTC.

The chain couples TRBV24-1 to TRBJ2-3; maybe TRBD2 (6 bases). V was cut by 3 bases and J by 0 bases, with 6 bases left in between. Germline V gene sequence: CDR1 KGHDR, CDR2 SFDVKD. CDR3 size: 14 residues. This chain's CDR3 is CATSDSGSTDTQYF. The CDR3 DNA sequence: TGTGCCACCAGTGATAGCGGGAGCACAGATACGCAGTATTTT.

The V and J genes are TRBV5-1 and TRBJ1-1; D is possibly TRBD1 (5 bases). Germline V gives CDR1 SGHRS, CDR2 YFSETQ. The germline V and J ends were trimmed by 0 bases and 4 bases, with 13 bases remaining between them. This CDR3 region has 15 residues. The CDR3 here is CASSLAGIGGTEAFF. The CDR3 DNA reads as TGCGCCAGCAGCTTGGCTGGGATCGGGGGCACTGAAGCTTTCTTT.

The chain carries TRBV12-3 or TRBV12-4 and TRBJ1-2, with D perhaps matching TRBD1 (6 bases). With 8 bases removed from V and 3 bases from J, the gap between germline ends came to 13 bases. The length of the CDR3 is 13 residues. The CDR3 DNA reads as TGTGCCAGCCGGGTTTCAGGGGACTATGGCTACACCTTC. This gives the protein CASRVSGDYGYTF.

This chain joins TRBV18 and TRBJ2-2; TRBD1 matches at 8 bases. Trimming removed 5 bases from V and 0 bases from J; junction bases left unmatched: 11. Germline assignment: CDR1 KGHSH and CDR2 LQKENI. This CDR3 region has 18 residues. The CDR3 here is CASSTLGQGWSNTGELFF. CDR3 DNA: TGTGCCAGCTCAACACTCGGACAGGGATGGTCGAACACCGGGGAGCTGTTTTTT. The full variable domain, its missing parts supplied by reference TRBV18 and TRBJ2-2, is NAGVMQNPRHLVRRRGQEARLRCSPMKGHSHVYWYRQLPEEGLKFMVYLQKENIIDESGMPKERFSAEFPKEGPSILRIQQVVRGDSAAYFCASSTLGQGWSNTGELFFGEGSRLTVL.

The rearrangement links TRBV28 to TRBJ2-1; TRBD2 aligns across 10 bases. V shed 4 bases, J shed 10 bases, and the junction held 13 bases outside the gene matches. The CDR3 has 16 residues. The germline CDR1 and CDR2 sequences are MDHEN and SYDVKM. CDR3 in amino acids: CASSSQKGTSVGEQFF. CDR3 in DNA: TGTGCCAGCAGTTCGCAGAAAGGGACTAGCGTTGGGGAGCAGTTCTTC.

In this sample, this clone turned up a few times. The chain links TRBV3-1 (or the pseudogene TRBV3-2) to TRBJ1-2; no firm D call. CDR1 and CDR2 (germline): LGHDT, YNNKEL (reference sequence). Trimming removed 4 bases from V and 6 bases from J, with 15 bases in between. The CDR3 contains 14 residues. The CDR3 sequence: CASSPGVRVNGYTF. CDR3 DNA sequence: TGTGCCAGCAGCCCCGGGGTGAGAGTGAATGGCTACACCTTC.

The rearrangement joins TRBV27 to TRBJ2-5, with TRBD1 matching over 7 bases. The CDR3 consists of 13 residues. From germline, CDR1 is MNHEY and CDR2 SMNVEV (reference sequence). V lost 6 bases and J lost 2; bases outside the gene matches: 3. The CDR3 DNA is TGTGCCAGCAGCCCGGGACAGCAAGAGACCCAGTACTTC. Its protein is CASSPGQQETQYF.

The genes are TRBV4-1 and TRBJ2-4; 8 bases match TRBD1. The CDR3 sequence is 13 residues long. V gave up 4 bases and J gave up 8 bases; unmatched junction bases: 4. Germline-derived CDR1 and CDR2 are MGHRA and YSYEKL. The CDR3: CASSPTGVDIQYF. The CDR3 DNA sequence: TGCGCCAGCAGCCCGACAGGGGTAGACATTCAGTACTTC.

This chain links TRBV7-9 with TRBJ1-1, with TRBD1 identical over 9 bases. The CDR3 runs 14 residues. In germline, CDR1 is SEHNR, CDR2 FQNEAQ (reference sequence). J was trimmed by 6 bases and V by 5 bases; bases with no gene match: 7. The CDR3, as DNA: TGTGCCAGCAGCAATGTACAGGGGGCTGCTGAAGCTTTCTTT. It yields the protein CASSNVQGAAEAFF.

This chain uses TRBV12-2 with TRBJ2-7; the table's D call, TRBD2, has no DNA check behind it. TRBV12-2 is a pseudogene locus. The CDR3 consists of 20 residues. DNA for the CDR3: TGTGCAAGTCGCTTCGATTTCAGGACTAGCGGCCACTGGGGCTCCTACGAGCAGTACTTC. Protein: CASRFDFRTSGHWGSYEQYF.

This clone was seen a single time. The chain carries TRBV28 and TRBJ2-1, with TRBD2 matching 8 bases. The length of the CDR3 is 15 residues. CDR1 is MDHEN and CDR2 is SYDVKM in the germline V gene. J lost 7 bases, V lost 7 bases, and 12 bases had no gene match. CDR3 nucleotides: TGTGCCAGCATACCTACGGCGGGAGGAGGGAATGAGCAGTTCTTC. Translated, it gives CASIPTAGGGNEQFF. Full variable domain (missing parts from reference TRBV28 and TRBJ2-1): DVKVTQSSRYLVKRTGEKVFLECVQDMDHENMFWYRQDPGLGLRLIYFSYDVKMKEKGDIPEGYSVSREKKERFSLILESASTNQTSMYLCASIPTAGGGNEQFFGPGTRLTVL.

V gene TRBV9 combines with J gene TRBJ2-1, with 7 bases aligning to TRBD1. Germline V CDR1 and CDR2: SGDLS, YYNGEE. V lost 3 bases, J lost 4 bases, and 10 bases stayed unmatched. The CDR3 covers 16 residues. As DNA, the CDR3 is TGTGCCAGCAGCGCCCCTTGGGGGACAGCTTACAATGAGCAGTTCTTC. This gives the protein CASSAPWGTAYNEQFF.

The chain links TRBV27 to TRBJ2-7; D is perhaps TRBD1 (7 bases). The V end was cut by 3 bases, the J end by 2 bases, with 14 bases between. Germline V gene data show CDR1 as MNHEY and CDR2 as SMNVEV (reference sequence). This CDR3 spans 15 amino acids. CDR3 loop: CASSFRGDQTYEQYF. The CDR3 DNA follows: TGTGCCAGCAGTTTCAGGGGGGATCAGACCTACGAGCAGTACTTC.

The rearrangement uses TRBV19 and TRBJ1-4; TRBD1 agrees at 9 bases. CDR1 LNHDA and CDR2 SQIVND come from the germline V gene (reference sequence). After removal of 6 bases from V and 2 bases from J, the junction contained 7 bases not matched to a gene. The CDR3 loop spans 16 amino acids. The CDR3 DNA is TGTGCCAGTAGCTCCGGGACAGGGCTTACTAATGAAAAACTGTTTTTT. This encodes CASSSGTGLTNEKLFF.

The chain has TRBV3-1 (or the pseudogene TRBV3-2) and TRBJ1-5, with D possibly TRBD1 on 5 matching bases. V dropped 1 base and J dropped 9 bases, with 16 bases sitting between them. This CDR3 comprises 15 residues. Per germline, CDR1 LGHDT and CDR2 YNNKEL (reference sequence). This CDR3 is CASSQGATVSRPQHF. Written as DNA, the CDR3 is TGTGCCAGCAGCCAAGGCGCGACAGTTTCAAGGCCCCAGCATTTT.

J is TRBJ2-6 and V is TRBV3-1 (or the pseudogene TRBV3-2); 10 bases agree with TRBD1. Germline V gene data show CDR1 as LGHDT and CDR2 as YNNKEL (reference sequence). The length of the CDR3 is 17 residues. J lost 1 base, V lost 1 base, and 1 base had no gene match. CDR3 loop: CASSQGQGASGANVLTF. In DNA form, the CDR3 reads TGTGCCAGCAGCCAAGGACAGGGGGCTTCTGGGGCCAACGTCCTGACTTTC.

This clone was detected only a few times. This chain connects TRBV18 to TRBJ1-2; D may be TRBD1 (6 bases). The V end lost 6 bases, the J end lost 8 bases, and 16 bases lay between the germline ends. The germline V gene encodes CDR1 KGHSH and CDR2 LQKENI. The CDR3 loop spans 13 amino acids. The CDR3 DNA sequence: TGTGCCAGCTCCCCAAGGACAGCCTCCGGCTACACCTTC. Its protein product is CASSPRTASGYTF.

The CDR3 loop reads CASRHRGRETQYF. Written as DNA, the CDR3 is TGTGCCAGCAGACACAGGGGGCGGGAGACCCAGTACTTC. This rearrangement joins TRBV3-1 (or the pseudogene TRBV3-2) to TRBJ2-5, with TRBD1 matching 9 bases. Per the germline V gene, CDR1 is LGHDT and CDR2 is YNNKEL (reference sequence). The CDR3 is 13 residues long. V dropped 6 bases and J dropped 5; count of bases not matched to a gene: 4.

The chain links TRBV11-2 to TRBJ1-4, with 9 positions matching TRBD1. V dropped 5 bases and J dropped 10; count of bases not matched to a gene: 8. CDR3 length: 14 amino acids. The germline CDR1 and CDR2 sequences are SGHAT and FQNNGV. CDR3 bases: TGTGCCAGCAGCCTCCGACAGGGGGAGGGAAAACTGTTTTTT. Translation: CASSLRQGEGKLFF.

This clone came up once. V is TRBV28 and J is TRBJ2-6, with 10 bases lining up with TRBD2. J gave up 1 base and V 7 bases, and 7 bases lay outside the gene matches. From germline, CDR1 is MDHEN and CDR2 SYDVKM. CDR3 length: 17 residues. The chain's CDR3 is CASNYSGRQSGANVLTF. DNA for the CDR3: TGTGCCAGCAACTATAGCGGGAGGCAATCTGGGGCCAACGTCCTGACTTTC.

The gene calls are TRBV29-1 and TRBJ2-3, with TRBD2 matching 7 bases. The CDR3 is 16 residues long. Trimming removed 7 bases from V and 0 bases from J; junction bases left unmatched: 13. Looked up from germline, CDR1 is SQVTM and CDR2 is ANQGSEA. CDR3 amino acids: CSGRPSGSTSTDTQYF. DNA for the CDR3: TGCAGCGGCCGCCCTAGCGGAAGTACTAGCACAGATACGCAGTATTTT.